What follows is one T cell receptor (beta chain) and its context. Its cognate antigen is unknown. The data belong to a study of Graves' ophthalmopathy and Graves' hyperthyroidism. Overall study context: Ophthalmopathy not arising within 18 months of follow-up defined hyperthyroidism as stable.

Notes on the study in general: Blood repertoires reportedly contained most expanded thyroid clonotypes above 0.001 frequency.

Ages of hyperthyroidism patients ran from 18 to 65, and their diagnoses were new, under 2 months' duration. Patients with other autoimmune diseases, uncontrolled infections, pregnancy or lactation were excluded. CDR3 regions of TCR beta were amplified from RNA transcripts. HTBI-primed first-round RT-PCR preceded second-round multiplex PCR. From the multiplex PCR reads, TCRdb called clonotypes with MiXCR, one entry per CDR3 protein. The profile shows more than 1,000,000 distinct CDR3 sequences, about two fifths of them singletons. Trimming stripped 5 bases from V and 15 bases from J, with 17 bases between. The CDR3 covers 12 residues.

Source material: peripheral blood or thyroid tissue (not recorded which). This TCR was sampled from an adult man with Graves' hyperthyroidism. V and J are TRBV12-3 or TRBV12-4 and TRBJ1-5, with D perhaps TRBD1 (5 bases). CDR3 DNA sequence: TGTGCCAGCAGTCTTACGTGGGGGAGTCTGCATTTT. Its translation: CASSLTWGSLHF.